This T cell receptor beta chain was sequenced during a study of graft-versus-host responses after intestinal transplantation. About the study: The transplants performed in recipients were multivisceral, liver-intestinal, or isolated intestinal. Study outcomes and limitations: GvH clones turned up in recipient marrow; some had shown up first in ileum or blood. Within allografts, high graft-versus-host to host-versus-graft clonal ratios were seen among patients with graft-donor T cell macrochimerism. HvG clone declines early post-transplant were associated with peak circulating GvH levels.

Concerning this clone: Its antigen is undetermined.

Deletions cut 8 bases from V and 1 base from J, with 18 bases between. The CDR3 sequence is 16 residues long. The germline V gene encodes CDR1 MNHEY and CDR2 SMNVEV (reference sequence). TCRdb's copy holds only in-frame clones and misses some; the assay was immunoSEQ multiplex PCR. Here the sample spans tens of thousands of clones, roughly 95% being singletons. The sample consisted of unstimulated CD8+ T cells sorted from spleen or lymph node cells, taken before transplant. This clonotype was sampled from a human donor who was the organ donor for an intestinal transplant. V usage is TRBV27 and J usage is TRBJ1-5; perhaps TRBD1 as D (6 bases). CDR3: CASGGTGGASNQPQHF. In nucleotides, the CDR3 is TGTGCCAGCGGGGGGACGGGGGGGGCGAGCAATCAGCCCCAGCATTTT.